This TCR beta chain was recovered during a study of T cell repertoires and HLA-DP antigens. Per germline, CDR1 SGHRS and CDR2 YFSETQ. The CDR3 runs to 14 residues. Trimming took 0 bases from V and 1 from J, leaving 7 bases between them. As regards this clone: What it binds is unknown.

Clones were sequenced by immunoSEQ multiplex PCR, and TCRdb holds only the in-frame ones, with some missing. The table lists approximately 110,000 clones, nearly 95% of them singletons. This chain joins TRBV5-1 and TRBJ1-1, with a possible D match to TRBD1 (5 bases). The sequencing input was CD4+ T cells from PBMCs. This TCR was recovered from a woman aged 18-35 years in good health and CMV-seronegative. The CDR3, as DNA: TGCGCCAGCAGCTTGGTCCAGGGGAACACTGAAGCTTTCTTT. It is translated as CASSLVQGNTEAFF. The whole variable domain, remainder taken from reference TRBV5-1 and TRBJ1-1, is KAGVTQTPRYLIKTRGQQVTLSCSPISGHRSVSWYQQTPGQGLQFLFEYFSETQRNKGNFPGRFSGRQFSNSRSEMNVSTLELGDSALYLCASSLVQGNTEAFFGQGTRLTVV.